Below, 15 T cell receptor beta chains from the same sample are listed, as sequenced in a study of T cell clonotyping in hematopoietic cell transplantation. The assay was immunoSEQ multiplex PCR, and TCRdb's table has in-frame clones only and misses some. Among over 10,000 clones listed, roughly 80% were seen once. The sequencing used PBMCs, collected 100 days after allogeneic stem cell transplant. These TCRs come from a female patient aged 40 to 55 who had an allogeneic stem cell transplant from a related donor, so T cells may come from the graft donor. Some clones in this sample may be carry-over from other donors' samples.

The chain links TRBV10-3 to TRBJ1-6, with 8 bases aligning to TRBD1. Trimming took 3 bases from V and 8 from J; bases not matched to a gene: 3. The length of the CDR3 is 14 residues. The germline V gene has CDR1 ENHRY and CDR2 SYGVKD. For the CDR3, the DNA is TGTGCCATCAGTGAAGGACAGGGTGATTCACCCCTCCACTTT. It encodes CAISEGQGDSPLHF.

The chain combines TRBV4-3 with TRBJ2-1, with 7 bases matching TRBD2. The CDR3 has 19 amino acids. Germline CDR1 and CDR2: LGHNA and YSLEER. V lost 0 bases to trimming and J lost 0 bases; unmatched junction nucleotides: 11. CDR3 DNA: TGCGCCAGCAGCCAAGATCCGGGACTACACATTTCCTCCTACAATGAGCAGTTCTTC. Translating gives CASSQDPGLHISSYNEQFF.

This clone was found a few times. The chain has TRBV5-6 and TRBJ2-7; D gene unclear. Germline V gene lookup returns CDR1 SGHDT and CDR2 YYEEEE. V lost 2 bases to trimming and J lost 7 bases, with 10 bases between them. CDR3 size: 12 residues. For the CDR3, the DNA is TGTGCCAGCAGCTTCATGGAACGGGAGCAGTACTTC. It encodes CASSFMEREQYF.

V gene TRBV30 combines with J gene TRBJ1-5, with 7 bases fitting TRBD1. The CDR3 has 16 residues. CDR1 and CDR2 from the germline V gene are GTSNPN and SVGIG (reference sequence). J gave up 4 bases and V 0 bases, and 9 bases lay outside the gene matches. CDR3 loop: CAWSVGGGGANQPQHF. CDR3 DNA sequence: TGTGCCTGGAGTGTAGGGGGAGGGGGCGCAAATCAGCCCCAGCATTTT. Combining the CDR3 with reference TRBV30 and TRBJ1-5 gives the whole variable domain SQTIHQWPATLVQPVGSPLSLECTVEGTSNPNLYWYRQAAGRGLQLLFYSVGIGQISSEVPQNLSASRPQDRQFILSSKKLLLSDSGFYLCAWSVGGGGANQPQHFGDGTRLSIL.

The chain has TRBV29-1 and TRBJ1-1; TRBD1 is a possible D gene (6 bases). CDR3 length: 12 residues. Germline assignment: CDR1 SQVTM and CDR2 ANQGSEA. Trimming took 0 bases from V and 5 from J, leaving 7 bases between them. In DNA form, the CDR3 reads TGCAGCGTTGAAGAAGGGGGGACTGAAGCTTTCTTT. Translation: CSVEEGGTEAFF.

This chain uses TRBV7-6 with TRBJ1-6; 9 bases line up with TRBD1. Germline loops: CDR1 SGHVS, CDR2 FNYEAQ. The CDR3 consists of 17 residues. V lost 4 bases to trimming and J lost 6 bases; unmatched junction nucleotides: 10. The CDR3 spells CASSSWDRVPTNSPLHF. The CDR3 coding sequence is TGTGCCAGCAGCTCCTGGGACAGGGTGCCAACTAATTCACCCCTCCACTTT.

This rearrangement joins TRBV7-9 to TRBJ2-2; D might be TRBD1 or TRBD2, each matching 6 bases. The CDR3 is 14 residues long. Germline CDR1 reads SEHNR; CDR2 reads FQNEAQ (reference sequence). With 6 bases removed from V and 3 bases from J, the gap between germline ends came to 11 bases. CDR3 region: CASSPRGDTGELFF. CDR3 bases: TGTGCCAGCAGTCCAAGGGGGGACACCGGGGAGCTGTTTTTT.

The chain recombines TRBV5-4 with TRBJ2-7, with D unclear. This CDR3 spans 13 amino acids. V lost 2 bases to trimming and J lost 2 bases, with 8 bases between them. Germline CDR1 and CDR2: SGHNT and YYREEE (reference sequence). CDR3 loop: CASSFPGAYEQYF. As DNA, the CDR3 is TGTGCCAGCAGCTTCCCTGGGGCCTACGAGCAGTACTTC.

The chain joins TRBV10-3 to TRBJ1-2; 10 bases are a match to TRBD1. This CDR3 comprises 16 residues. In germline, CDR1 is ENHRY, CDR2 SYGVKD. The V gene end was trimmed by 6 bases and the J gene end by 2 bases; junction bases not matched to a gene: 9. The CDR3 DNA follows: TGTGCCATCAGCCACACGACGACAGGGGGCAACTATGGCTACACCTTC. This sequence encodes CAISHTTTGGNYGYTF.

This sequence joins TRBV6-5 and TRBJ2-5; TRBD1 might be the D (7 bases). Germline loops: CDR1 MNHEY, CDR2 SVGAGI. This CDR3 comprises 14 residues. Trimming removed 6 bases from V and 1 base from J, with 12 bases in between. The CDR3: CASSNQGGQETQYF. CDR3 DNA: TGTGCCAGCAGCAATCAGGGGGGCCAAGAGACCCAGTACTTC.

The CDR3 nucleotides read TGTGCCAGCCTTGAACAGAGGGCTGAAGCTTTCTTT. This gives the protein CASLEQRAEAFF. V and J are TRBV2 and TRBJ1-1, with D unclear. The germline V gene encodes CDR1 SNHLY and CDR2 FYNNEI. This CDR3 spans 12 amino acids. Trimming removed 8 bases at V and 6 bases at J, with 13 bases between.

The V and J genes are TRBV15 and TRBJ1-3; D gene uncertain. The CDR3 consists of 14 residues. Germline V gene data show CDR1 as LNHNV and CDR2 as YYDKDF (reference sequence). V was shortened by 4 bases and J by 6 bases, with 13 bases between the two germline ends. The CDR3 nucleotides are TGTGCCACCAGCAACCGACGGCAGGAAAACACCATATATTTT. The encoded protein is CATSNRRQENTIYF.

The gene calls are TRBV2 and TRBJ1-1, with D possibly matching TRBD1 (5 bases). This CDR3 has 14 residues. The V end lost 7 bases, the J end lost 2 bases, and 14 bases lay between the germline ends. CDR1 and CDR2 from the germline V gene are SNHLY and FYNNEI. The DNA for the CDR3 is TGTGCCAGCATATTGGGACGGCCCAACACTGAAGCTTTCTTT. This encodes CASILGRPNTEAFF.

CDR3 DNA sequence: TGTGCCAGCACCAACCCCGGGGTACCCTACGAGCAGTACTTC. This translates into CASTNPGVPYEQYF. The V call is TRBV11-3, the J call TRBJ2-7; D is possibly TRBD2 (5 bases). The CDR3 spans 14 residues. Germline-derived CDR1 and CDR2 are SGHNT and YENEEA. The V gene lost 7 bases and the J gene lost 2 bases, with 15 bases spanning the gap.

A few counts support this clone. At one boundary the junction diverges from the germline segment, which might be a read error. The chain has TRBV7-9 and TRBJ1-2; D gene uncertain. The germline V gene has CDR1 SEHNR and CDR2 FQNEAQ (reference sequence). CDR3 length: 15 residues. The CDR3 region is CASRLGGPPYYGYTF. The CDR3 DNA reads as TGTGCCAGCAGGTTAGGAGGGCCCCCCTACTATGGCTACACCTTC.